The T cell receptor (beta chain) described here comes from a study of siplizumab effects on memory and regulatory T cells. In the case of this clone: Its antigen is not known.

Profiled with immunoSEQ multiplex PCR; TCRdb holds only in-frame clones, not every one. Of about 97,000 clones in the sample, approximately 90% are singletons; the top ten hold roughly 1.1%. The CDR3 is 15 amino acids. Deletions cut 5 bases from V and 8 bases from J, with 21 bases between. Germline V CDR1 and CDR2: LNHDA, SQIVND (reference sequence). General observations from the study: Naive T cells seemed more diverse than memory cells and seemed major alloresponse contributors. The majority of clones, roughly 75-95% of proliferating CD4+ or CD8+ clones, lacked an assignable naive or memory phenotype.

This sequence originates from a human donor in good health. This chain links TRBV19 with TRBJ1-2, with D possibly being TRBD1 (6 bases). The specimen was CD4+ T cells sorted from blood. The CDR3: CASSSPQGRGGGYTF. As DNA, the CDR3 is TGTGCCAGTAGTTCCCCACAGGGAAGGGGTGGCGGCTACACCTTC.